A single sample is the source of the 29 T cell receptor beta chains below, sequenced in a study of blood T cell repertoires in COVID-19. Clones were sequenced by immunoSEQ multiplex PCR, and TCRdb holds only the in-frame ones, with some missing. This sample has approximately 250,000 clones, with 65% to 85% found just once. The source material was peripheral blood. These receptors came from a human donor in a cohort sampled during active COVID-19.

This clone is a singleton in its sample. This chain links TRBV5-1 with TRBJ2-2; 8 nucleotides line up with TRBD1. V trimming: 5 bases; J trimming: 1 base; junction bases outside the gene matches: 7. The CDR3 is 16 amino acids. Germline assignment: CDR1 SGHRS and CDR2 YFSETQ. CDR3 coding DNA: TGCGCCAGCAGTTATAGTGGACAGGGGAACACCGGGGAGCTGTTTTTT. This codes for CASSYSGQGNTGELFF.

This clone has a single count. V and J are TRBV13 and TRBJ2-3; 10 positions agree with TRBD2. V dropped 0 bases and J dropped 5; count of bases not matched to a gene: 14. The CDR3 length is 19 residues. Germline loops: CDR1 PRHDT, CDR2 FYEKMQ (reference sequence). The CDR3 loop is CASSLGAVSLAGGGDTQYF. The CDR3 DNA is TGTGCCAGCAGCTTAGGCGCCGTATCCTTAGCGGGGGGAGGAGATACGCAGTATTTT.

The chain has TRBV28 and TRBJ1-3; 9 bases match TRBD1. This CDR3 is built from 14 residues. The V and J ends lost 8 bases and 5 bases, in that order; junction bases with no gene match: 7. In germline, CDR1 is MDHEN, CDR2 SYDVKM. CDR3 DNA sequence: TGTGCCAGCCTAGGGACAGGGATAAGAAACACCATATATTTT. Translation: CASLGTGIRNTIYF.

V is TRBV19 and J is TRBJ1-4; 11 bases fit TRBD1. Trimming took 8 bases from V and 6 from J; bases not matched to a gene: 8. This CDR3 comprises 15 residues. Germline V gene lookup returns CDR1 LNHDA and CDR2 SQIVND (reference sequence). The CDR3 reads CASRPPGQGDEKLFF. The CDR3 DNA sequence: TGTGCCAGTCGGCCCCCGGGACAGGGGGATGAAAAACTGTTTTTT.

This clone has just a few counts. V gene TRBV5-1 combines with J gene TRBJ1-3; possibly TRBD1 for D (6 bases). The CDR3 consists of 14 residues. The V end was cut by 0 bases, the J end by 4 bases, with 8 bases between. Germline CDR1 and CDR2: SGHRS and YFSETQ. CDR3 DNA sequence: TGCGCCAGCAGCTTGGGAGGACAGGGAAACACCATATATTTT. As protein: CASSLGGQGNTIYF.

The genes are TRBV6-1 and TRBJ1-6, with D perhaps matching TRBD1 (5 bases). Trimming took 2 bases from V and 10 from J, leaving 18 bases between them. Germline V gene lookup returns CDR1 MNHNS and CDR2 SASEGT. This CDR3 region has 16 residues. CDR3 coding DNA: TGTGCCAGCAGTGAAATATATCAGGGAGGGGAATCACCCCTCCACTTT. Translation: CASSEIYQGGESPLHF.

The chain employs TRBV5-5 and TRBJ1-2; a possible D gene is TRBD1 (5 bases). Per the germline V gene, CDR1 is SGHKS and CDR2 is YYEKEE (reference sequence). This CDR3 comprises 13 residues. Trimming removed 0 bases at V and 6 bases at J, with 9 bases between. The DNA of the CDR3 is TGTGCCAGCAGCTTGGTCGCGGGGGATGGCTACACCTTC. Translated: CASSLVAGDGYTF.

This chain links TRBV3-1 (or the pseudogene TRBV3-2) with TRBJ2-1, with 14 bases that match TRBD2. The CDR3 has 18 residues. V lost 6 bases and J lost 8; bases outside the gene matches: 15. Germline CDR1 and CDR2: LGHDT and YNNKEL (reference sequence). As DNA, the CDR3 is TGTGCCAGCAGTCGAAACCTGATGGGGACTAGCGGGAGCGATGAGCAGTTCTTC. It encodes CASSRNLMGTSGSDEQFF.

This chain uses TRBV2 with TRBJ2-2; D gene ambiguous. CDR1 is SNHLY and CDR2 is FYNNEI in the germline V gene. The V gene lost 5 bases and the J gene lost 5 bases, with 15 bases spanning the gap. There are 15 residues in the CDR3. The CDR3 protein is CASSKQTTQTGELFF. The CDR3 DNA reads TGTGCCAGCAGTAAACAGACCACGCAGACCGGGGAGCTGTTTTTT.

This chain joins TRBV12-3 or TRBV12-4 and TRBJ1-1; D remains unclear. The CDR3 totals 11 residues. Trimming left V 6 bases short and J 11 bases short, with 13 bases between. CDR3 sequence reads: CASSGGFWAFF. The CDR3 DNA follows: TGTGCCAGCAGCGGAGGGTTTTGGGCTTTCTTT.

This clone has only a few counts. The gene calls are TRBV12-3 or TRBV12-4 and TRBJ1-1; a weak D match, TRBD1 (5 bases). V was clipped by 4 bases and J by 5 bases, with 11 bases between them. The CDR3 length is 13 residues. The CDR3 DNA reads as TGTGCCAGCAGTTGGGGCAGGGTGACTGAAGCTTTCTTT. Protein sequence: CASSWGRVTEAFF.

J is TRBJ2-5 and V is TRBV11-3; 11 nucleotides align to TRBD2. The V segment lost 5 bases and the J segment 5 bases; nucleotides outside the gene matches: 4. This CDR3 comprises 14 residues. Germline CDR1 SGHNT, CDR2 YENEEA. The CDR3 DNA follows: TGTGCCAGCAGCCCGACTAGCGGGGTCGAGACCCAGTACTTC. This translates into CASSPTSGVETQYF.

The rearrangement uses TRBV10-3 and TRBJ2-7, with 11 nucleotides matching TRBD1. From germline, CDR1 is ENHRY and CDR2 SYGVKD. Trimming cost V 10 bases and J 5 bases; bases outside gene matches: 7. This CDR3 has 13 residues. The CDR3 DNA follows: TGTGCCACCTGGGACAGGGGGAGAAACGAGCAGTACTTC. Its protein product is CATWDRGRNEQYF.

This chain connects TRBV6-6 to TRBJ2-2, with D perhaps matching TRBD1 (6 bases). The ends were cut back, 2 bases at V and 0 bases at J, with 7 bases in the middle. Germline V gene sequence: CDR1 MNHNY, CDR2 SVGAGI (reference sequence). The length of the CDR3 is 15 residues. The CDR3 here is CASSYGDTNTGELFF. CDR3 sequence (DNA): TGTGCCAGCAGTTACGGGGACACGAACACCGGGGAGCTGTTTTTT.

Concerning this clone itself: The germline gene is not matched at one end of the junction; a read error may be the cause. The rearrangement links TRBV2 to TRBJ2-2; D gene ambiguous. This CDR3 comprises 15 residues. Germline values: CDR1 SNHLY, CDR2 FYNNEI. Written as DNA, the CDR3 is TGTGCCAGCAGCGAAGACTCGCCCAACACCGGGGAGCTGTTTTTT. Its translation: CASSEDSPNTGELFF.

This clone was observed a single time. The J gene is TRBJ2-7, the V gene TRBV27, with D possibly TRBD1 on 6 matching bases. The CDR3 runs to 15 residues. Germline-derived CDR1 and CDR2 are MNHEY and SMNVEV (reference sequence). V gave up 4 bases and J gave up 2 bases, with 15 bases separating them. In nucleotides, the CDR3 is TGTGCCAGCAGTTACGACAGGACCTTACCCTACGAGCAGTACTTC. It yields the protein CASSYDRTLPYEQYF.

This clone was recorded a few times. The V and J genes are TRBV6-5 and TRBJ2-7; 9 positions match TRBD1. The J segment lost 6 bases and the V segment lost 6 bases, leaving 12 bases of the junction unmatched. Germline CDR1 MNHEY, CDR2 SVGAGI. This CDR3 region has 15 residues. The CDR3 reads CASSVPGTGTGEQYF. The CDR3 nucleotides read TGTGCCAGCAGCGTCCCCGGGACAGGGACAGGCGAGCAGTACTTC.

V gene TRBV5-4 combines with J gene TRBJ1-4; D perhaps matches TRBD1 (5 bases). Trimming left V 9 bases short and J 2 bases short, with 14 bases between. This CDR3 is 14 amino acids long. CDR1 is SGHNT, CDR2 YYREEE, per germline (reference sequence). The CDR3 region is CATSGGNTNEKLFF. CDR3 nucleotide sequence: TGTGCCACCTCCGGGGGTAACACTAATGAAAAACTGTTTTTT.

The rearrangement joins TRBV23-1 to TRBJ1-5; D not resolved. TRBV23-1 is classed as an ORF, of uncertain function. Trimming removed 3 bases at V and 5 bases at J, with 17 bases between. The CDR3 has 16 amino acids. Here the CDR3 reads CASSHHEPDGDQPQHF. The CDR3 coding sequence is TGCGCCAGCAGTCACCACGAACCGGACGGGGATCAGCCCCAGCATTTT.

This chain uses TRBV6-6 with TRBJ1-6; D might be TRBD1 (5 bases). The CDR3 consists of 19 residues. Germline CDR1 and CDR2: MNHNY and SVGAGI (reference sequence). V gave up 5 bases and J gave up 0 bases, with 20 bases separating them. CDR3 bases: TGTGCCAGCAGTCCCCGGGGGGGTAGAAGGAGCTCCTATAATTCACCCCTCCACTTT. Translating it yields CASSPRGGRRSSYNSPLHF.

The rearrangement uses TRBV3-1 (or the pseudogene TRBV3-2) and TRBJ2-7; D gene ambiguous. V gave up 4 bases and J gave up 0 bases, with 7 bases separating them. The germline gives CDR1 LGHDT, CDR2 YNNKEL (reference sequence). The CDR3 contains 13 residues. CDR3 sequence reads: CASSPLSSYEQYF. The CDR3 nucleotides read TGTGCCAGCAGCCCGCTCAGCTCCTACGAGCAGTACTTC.

The chain recombines TRBV19 with TRBJ2-1, with 9 positions matching TRBD1. The CDR3 covers 16 residues. The germline CDR1 and CDR2 sequences are LNHDA and SQIVND (reference sequence). V gave up 5 bases and J gave up 6 bases; unmatched junction bases: 11. CDR3: CASSAPGTGWVNEQFF. The DNA of the CDR3 is TGTGCCAGTAGTGCCCCCGGGACAGGGTGGGTCAATGAGCAGTTCTTC.

The rearrangement joins TRBV11-2 to TRBJ1-4; D uncertain. V lost 5 bases and J 7 bases, leaving 8 bases between the germline ends. Germline CDR1 reads SGHAT; CDR2 reads FQNNGV. The CDR3 length is 12 residues. CDR3 protein: CASSLRPEKLFF. CDR3 sequence (DNA): TGTGCCAGCAGCCTCAGGCCTGAAAAACTGTTTTTT.

The chain employs TRBV11-2 and TRBJ2-1; perhaps TRBD2 as D (5 bases). This CDR3 has 14 residues. Germline lookup yields CDR1 SGHAT and CDR2 FQNNGV. Between the trimmed V and J ends, which lost 7 bases and 1 base, there was a span of 11 bases. Here the CDR3 DNA reads TGTGCCAGCAATTTCGGGGATTCCTACAATGAGCAGTTCTTC. Translated: CASNFGDSYNEQFF.

The chain couples TRBV12-3 or TRBV12-4 to TRBJ2-1; D not resolved. Trimming removed 4 bases at V and 5 bases at J, with 9 bases between. This CDR3 spans 13 amino acids. The CDR3 reads CASSSSSNNEQFF. Written as DNA, the CDR3 is TGTGCCAGCAGTTCCAGTTCAAACAATGAGCAGTTCTTC.

This clone was seen just once. The chain recombines TRBV6-5 with TRBJ2-3; D unclear. The CDR3 totals 13 residues. V was pared by 5 bases and J by 3 bases, with 9 bases between. CDR1 and CDR2 from the germline V gene are MNHEY and SVGAGI. The CDR3 sequence: CASSTKETDTQYF. In nucleotides, the CDR3 is TGTGCCAGCAGTACTAAAGAAACAGATACGCAGTATTTT.

CDR3 sequence reads: CASSQERTDWPNNEQFF. CDR3 DNA sequence: TGTGCCAGCAGCCAAGAAAGGACAGATTGGCCCAACAATGAGCAGTTCTTC. V and J are TRBV14 and TRBJ2-1; a weak D match, TRBD1 (6 bases). Trimming pared 0 bases from V and 5 bases from J, leaving 17 bases between. The germline V gene encodes CDR1 SGHDN and CDR2 FVKESK. The CDR3 consists of 17 residues.

The rearrangement uses TRBV6-4 and TRBJ1-3; D is unresolved. The CDR3 loop spans 13 amino acids. The germline gives CDR1 MRHNA, CDR2 SNTAGT. Trimming removed 5 bases from V and 2 bases from J, with 7 bases in between. CDR3 nucleotide sequence: TGTGCCAGCAGTAAAACTCCTGGAAACACCATATATTTT. Encoded protein: CASSKTPGNTIYF.

The CDR3 region is CASYFWTSQSTDTQYF. The DNA for the CDR3 is TGTGCCAGTTATTTCTGGACTAGCCAGAGCACAGATACGCAGTATTTT. The genes are TRBV2 and TRBJ2-3; 8 nucleotides line up with TRBD2. V was pared by 9 bases and J by 0 bases, with 11 bases of the junction left unmatched. CDR3 length: 16 amino acids. Germline CDR1 reads SNHLY; CDR2 reads FYNNEI.